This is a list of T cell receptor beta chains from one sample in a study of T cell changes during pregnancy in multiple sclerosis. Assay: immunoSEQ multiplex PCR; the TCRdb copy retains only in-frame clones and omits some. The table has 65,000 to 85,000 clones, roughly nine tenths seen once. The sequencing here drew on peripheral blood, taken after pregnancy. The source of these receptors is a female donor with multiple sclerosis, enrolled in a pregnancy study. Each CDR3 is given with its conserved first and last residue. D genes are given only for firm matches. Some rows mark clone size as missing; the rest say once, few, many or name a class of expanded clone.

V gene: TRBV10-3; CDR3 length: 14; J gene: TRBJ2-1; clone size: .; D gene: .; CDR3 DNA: TGTGCCATCAGTAGAGGGGGCTCCTACAATGAGCAGTTCTTC; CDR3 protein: CAISRGGSYNEQFF
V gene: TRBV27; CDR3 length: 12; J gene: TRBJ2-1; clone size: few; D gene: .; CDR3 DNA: TGTGCCAGCAGTTTAACTTACAATGAGCAGTTCTTC; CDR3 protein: CASSLTYNEQFF
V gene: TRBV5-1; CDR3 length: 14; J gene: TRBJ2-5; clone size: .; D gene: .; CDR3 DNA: TGCGCCAGCAGCTTGGCTTCGGGAGTAGAGACCCAGTACTTC; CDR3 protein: CASSLASGVETQYF
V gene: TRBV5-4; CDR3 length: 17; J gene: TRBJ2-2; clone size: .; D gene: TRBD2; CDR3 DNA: TGTGCCAGCAGGAGGGGGCTAGCGGGAGGAAACACCGGGGAGCTGTTTTTT; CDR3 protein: CASRRGLAGGNTGELFF
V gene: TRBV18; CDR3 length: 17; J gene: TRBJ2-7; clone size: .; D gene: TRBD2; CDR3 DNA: TGTGCCAGCTCACCCCAGGTTTCGGGCGGGAGCTCCTACGAGCAGTACTTC; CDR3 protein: CASSPQVSGGSSYEQYF
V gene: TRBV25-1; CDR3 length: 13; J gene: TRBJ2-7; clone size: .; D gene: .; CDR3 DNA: TGTGCCAGCAGTGTACCAGGATCCTACGAGCAGTACTTC; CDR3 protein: CASSVPGSYEQYF
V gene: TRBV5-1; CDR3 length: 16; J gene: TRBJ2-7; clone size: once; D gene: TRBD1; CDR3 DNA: TGCGCCAGCAGCTTAACCGGGACAGGGGGTTCCTACGAGCAGTACTTC; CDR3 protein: CASSLTGTGGSYEQYF
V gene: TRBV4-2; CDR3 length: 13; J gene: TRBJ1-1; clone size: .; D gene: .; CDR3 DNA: TGTGCCAGCAGCCCTCTGGGGGCCCATGAAGCTTTCTTT; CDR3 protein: CASSPLGAHEAFF
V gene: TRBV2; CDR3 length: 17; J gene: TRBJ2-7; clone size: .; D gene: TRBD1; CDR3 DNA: TGTGCCAGCAGTACTCTCCCTGACAGGGGGGGCTGGTACGAGCAGTACTTC; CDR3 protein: CASSTLPDRGGWYEQYF
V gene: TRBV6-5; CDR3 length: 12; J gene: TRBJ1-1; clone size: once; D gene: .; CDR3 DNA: TGTGCCAGCAGTAGGGGGAACACTGAAGCTTTCTTT; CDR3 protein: CASSRGNTEAFF
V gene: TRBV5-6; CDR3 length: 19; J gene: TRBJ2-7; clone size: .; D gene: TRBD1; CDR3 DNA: TGTGCCAGCAGCTTGGGACAAAACAGTAGAGGGGGCATCCGCTACGAGCAGTACTTC; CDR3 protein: CASSLGQNSRGGIRYEQYF
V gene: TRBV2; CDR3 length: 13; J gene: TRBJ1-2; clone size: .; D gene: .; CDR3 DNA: TGTGCCAGCAGACCCCAGGGCGGCTATGGCTACACCTTC; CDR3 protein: CASRPQGGYGYTF
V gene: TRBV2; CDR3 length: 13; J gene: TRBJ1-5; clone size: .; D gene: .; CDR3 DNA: TGTGCCAGCCTCCGGGACACCTATCAGCCCCAGCATTTT; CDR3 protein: CASLRDTYQPQHF
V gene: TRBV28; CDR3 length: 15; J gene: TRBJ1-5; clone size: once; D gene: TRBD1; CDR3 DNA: TGTGCCAGCAGCCCCGGGACAGGCGTTTTAGGGCCCCAGCATTTT; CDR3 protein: CASSPGTGVLGPQHF
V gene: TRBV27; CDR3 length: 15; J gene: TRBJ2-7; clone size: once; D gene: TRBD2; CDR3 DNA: TGTGCCAGCAGTTTATCGCGTAGCGGGATCTACGAGCAGTACTTC; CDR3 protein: CASSLSRSGIYEQYF
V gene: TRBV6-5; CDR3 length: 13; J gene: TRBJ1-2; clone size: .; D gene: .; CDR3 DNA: TGTGCCAGCAGTTACGGGACACAGAGGGGCTACACCTTC; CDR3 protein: CASSYGTQRGYTF
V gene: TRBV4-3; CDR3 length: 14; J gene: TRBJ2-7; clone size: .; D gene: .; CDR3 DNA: TGCGCCAGCAGCCAAGATTATCAGGGGCGACAGCAGTACTTC; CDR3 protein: CASSQDYQGRQQYF
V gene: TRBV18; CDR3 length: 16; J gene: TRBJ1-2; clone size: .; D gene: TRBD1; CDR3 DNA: TGTGCCAGCTCACCACCGGAGGGGGCAGGTGGTCGTGGCTACACCTTC; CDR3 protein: CASSPPEGAGGRGYTF
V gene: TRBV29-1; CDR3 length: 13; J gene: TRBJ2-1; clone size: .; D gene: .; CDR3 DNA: TGCAGCGTTGTGTCTGCGGGGTCGGATGAGCAGTTCTTC; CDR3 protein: CSVVSAGSDEQFF
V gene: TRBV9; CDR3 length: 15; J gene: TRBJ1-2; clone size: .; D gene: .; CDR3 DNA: TGTGCCAGCAGCGTAGGGGACACAAGTCCTTATGGCTACACCTTC; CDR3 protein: CASSVGDTSPYGYTF
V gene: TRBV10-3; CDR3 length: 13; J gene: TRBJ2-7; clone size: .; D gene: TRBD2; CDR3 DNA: TGTGCCATCGGGGGACTAGCTTCCTACGAGCAGTACTTC; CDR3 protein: CAIGGLASYEQYF
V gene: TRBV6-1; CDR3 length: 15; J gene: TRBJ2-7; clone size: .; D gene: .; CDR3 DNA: TGTGCCAGCAGCACCGCCCAGGGGTCGAACTACGAGCAGTACTTC; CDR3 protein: CASSTAQGSNYEQYF
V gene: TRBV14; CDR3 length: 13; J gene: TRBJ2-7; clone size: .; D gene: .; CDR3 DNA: TGTGCCAGCAGCCGGCTAGCGATAGACGAGCAGTACTTC; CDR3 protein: CASSRLAIDEQYF
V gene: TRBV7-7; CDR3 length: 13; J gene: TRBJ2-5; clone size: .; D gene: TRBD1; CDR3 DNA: TGTGCCAGCAGCTCTGACAGGGGAAAGACCCAGTACTTC; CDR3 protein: CASSSDRGKTQYF
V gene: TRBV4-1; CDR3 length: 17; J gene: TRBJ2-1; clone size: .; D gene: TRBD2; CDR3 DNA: TGCGCCAGCAGCCAAGATGGCCTAGCGGGAGTCTACAATGAGCAGTTCTTC; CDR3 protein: CASSQDGLAGVYNEQFF
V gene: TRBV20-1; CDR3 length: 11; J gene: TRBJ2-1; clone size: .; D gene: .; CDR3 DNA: TGCAGTGCTAGAGATTACACTGAGCAGTTCTTC; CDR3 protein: CSARDYTEQFF
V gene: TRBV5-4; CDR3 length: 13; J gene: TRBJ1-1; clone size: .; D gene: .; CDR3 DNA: TGTGCCAGCAGCTTGGCCAGGGAACCTGAAGCTTTCTTT; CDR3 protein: CASSLAREPEAFF
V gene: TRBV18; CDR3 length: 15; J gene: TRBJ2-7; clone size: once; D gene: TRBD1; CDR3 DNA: TGTGCCAGCTCACCACCCGGGACAGGGGGCTACGAGCAGTACTTC; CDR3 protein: CASSPPGTGGYEQYF